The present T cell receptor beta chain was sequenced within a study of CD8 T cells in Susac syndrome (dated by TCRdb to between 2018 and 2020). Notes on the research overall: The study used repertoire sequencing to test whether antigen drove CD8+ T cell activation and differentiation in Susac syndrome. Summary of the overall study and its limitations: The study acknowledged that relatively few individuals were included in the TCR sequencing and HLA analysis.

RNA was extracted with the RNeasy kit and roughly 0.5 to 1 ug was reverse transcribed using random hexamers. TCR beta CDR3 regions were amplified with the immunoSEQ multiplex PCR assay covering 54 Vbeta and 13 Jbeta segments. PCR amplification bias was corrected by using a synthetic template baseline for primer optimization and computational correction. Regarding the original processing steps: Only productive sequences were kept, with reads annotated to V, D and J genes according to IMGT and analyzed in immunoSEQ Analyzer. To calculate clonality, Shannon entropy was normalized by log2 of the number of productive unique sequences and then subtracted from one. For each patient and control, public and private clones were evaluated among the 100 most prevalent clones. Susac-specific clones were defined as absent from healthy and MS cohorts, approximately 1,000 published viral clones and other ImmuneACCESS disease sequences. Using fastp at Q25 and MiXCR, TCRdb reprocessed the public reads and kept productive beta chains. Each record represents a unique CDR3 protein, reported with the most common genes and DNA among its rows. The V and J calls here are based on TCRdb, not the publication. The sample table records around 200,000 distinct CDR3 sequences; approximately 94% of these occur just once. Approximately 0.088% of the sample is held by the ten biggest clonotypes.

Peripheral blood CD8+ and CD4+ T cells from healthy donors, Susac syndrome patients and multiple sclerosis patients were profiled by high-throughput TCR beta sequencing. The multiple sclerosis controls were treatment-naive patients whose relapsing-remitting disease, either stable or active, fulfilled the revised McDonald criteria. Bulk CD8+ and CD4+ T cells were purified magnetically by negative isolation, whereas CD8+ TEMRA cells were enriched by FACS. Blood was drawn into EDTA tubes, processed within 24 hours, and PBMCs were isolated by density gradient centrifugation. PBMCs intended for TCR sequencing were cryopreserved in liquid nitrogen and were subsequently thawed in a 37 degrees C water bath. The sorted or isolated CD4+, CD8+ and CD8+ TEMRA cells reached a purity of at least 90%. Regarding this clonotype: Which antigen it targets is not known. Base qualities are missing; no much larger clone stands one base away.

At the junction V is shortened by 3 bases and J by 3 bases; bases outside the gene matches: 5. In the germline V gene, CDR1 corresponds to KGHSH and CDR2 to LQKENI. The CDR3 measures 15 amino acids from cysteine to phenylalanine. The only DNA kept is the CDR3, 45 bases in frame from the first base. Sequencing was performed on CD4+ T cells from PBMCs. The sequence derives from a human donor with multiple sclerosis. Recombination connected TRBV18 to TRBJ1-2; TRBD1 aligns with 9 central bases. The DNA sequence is TGTGCCAGCTCACCCGGGACAGGGAGAGACTATGGCTACACCTTC. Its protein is CASSPGTGRDYGYTF.